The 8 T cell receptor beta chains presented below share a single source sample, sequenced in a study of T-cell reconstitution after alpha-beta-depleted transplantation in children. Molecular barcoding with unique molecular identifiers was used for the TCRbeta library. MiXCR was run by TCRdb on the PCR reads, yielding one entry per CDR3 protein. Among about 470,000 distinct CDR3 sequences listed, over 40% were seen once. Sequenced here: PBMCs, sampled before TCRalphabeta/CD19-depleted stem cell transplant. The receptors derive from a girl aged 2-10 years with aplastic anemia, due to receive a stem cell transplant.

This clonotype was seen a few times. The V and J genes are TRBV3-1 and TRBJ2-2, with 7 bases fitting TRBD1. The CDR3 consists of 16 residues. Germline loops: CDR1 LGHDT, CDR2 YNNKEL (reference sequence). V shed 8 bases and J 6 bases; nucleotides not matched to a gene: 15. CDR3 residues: CASLYSGTDGPGELFF. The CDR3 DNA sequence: TGTGCCAGCTTATACTCCGGGACAGACGGGCCCGGGGAGCTGTTTTTT.

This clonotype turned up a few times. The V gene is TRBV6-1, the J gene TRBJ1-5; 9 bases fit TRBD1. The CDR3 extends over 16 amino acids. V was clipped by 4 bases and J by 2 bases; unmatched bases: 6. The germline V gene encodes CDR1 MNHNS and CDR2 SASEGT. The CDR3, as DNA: TGTGCCAGCAGTGGTGACAGGGGGTATCGCAATCAGCCCCAGCATTTT. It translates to CASSGDRGYRNQPQHF.

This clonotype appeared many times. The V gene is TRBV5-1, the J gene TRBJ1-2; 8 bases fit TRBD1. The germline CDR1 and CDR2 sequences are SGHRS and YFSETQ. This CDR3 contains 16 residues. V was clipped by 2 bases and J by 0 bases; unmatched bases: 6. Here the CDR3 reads CASSLYTDRANYGYTF. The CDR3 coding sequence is TGCGCCAGCAGCTTATATACGGACAGGGCTAACTATGGCTACACCTTC.

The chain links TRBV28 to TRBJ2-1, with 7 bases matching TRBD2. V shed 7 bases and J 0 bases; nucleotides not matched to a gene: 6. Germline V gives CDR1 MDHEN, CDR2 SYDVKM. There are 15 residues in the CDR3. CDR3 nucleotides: TGTGCCAGCAACGGGGAGGGTCTCTCCTACAATGAGCAGTTCTTC. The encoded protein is CASNGEGLSYNEQFF.

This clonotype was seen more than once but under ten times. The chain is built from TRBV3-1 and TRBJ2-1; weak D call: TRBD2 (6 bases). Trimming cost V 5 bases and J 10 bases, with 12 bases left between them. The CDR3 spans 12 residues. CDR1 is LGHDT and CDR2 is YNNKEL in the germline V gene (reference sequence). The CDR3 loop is CASSARTTEQFF. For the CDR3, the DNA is TGTGCCAGCAGCGCCCGGACTACAGAGCAGTTCTTC.

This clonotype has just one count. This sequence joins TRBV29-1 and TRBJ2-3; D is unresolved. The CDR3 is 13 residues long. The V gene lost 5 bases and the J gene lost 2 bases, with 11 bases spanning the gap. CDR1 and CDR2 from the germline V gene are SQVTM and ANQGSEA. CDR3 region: CSVLIGATDTQYF. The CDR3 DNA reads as TGCAGCGTTTTAATTGGAGCCACAGATACGCAGTATTTT.

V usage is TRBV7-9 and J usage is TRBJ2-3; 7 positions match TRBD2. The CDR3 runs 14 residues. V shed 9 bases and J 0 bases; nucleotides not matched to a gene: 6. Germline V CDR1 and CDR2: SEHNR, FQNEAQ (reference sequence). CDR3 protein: CARVPAGSTDTQYF. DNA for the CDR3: TGTGCCAGGGTCCCAGCGGGAAGCACAGATACGCAGTATTTT. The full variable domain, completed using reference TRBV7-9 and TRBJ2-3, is DTGVSQNPRHKITKRGQNVTFRCDPISEHNRLYWYRQTLGQGPEFLTYFQNEAQLEKSRLLSDRFSAERPKGSFSTLEIQRTEQGDSAMYLCARVPAGSTDTQYFGPGTRLTVL.

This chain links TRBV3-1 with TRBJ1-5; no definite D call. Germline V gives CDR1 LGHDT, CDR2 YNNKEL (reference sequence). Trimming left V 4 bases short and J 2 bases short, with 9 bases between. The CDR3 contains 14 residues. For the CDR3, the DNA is TGTGCCAGCAGCCCGCGACTGGGCAATCAGCCCCAGCATTTT. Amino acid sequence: CASSPRLGNQPQHF.